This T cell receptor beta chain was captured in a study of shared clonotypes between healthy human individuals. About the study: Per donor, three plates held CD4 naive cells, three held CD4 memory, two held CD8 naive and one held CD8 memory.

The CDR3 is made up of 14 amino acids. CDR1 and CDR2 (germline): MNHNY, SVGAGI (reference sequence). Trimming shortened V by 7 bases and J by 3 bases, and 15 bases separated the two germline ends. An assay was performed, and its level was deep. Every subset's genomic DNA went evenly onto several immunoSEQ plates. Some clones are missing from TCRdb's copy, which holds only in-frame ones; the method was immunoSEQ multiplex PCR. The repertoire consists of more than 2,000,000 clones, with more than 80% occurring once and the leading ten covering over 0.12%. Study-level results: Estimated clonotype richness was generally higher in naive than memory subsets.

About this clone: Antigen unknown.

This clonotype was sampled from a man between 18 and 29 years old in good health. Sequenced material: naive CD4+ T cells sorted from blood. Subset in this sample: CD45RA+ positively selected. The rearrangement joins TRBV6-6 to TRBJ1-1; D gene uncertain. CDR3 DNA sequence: TGTGCCAGCACCCTAGGACGGGTTGACACTGAAGCTTTCTTT. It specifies CASTLGRVDTEAFF.